The sequence of this TCR beta chain was determined in a study of a mutant IDH1 vaccine in newly diagnosed glioma. Time point here: week 35, safety follow-up. Vaccination comprised doses that each held 300 ug of mutant IDH1 20-mer peptide, plus topical imiquimod. To note about this clone: Antigen unknown.

Using immunoSEQ multiplex PCR, the repertoire was profiled, and TCRdb retains in-frame clones only, with some absent. The sample contains tens of thousands of clones, 92% of which appear only once. V was clipped by 6 bases and J by 11 bases, with 11 bases between them. The germline CDR1 and CDR2 sequences are MNHEY and SVGAGI. This CDR3 region has 11 residues. Here the sequenced sample was PBMCs, taken from a glioma patient whose treatment included an IDH1 peptide vaccine. The chain uses TRBV6-5 and TRBJ2-1, with a possible D match to TRBD2 (6 bases). The TCR sequence derives from a man aged 50-59 years with glioma. The CDR3 DNA reads as TGTGCCAGCAGCCGGGACTGGCAGCAGTTCTTC. This sequence encodes CASSRDWQQFF.